A selection of T cell receptor beta chains follows, all from one sample in a study of blood T cell repertoires in COVID-19. Libraries were prepared by immunoSEQ multiplex PCR; TCRdb keeps only in-frame clonotypes and omits some of them. The data contain roughly 120,000 clones, about two thirds of them singletons. Source material: peripheral blood. Every receptor here comes from a human donor with acute or convalescent COVID-19. The donor label of this sample is uncertain. Each CDR3 is given with its conserved first and last residue. A D gene is named only where the DNA matches it firmly. Only part of the rows carry a size: once, few, many, or a class if the clone is expanded.

V gene	D gene	J gene	clone size	CDR3 DNA	CDR3 protein
TRBV4-2	.	TRBJ1-1	.	TGTGCCAGCAGCCAAGTCCAAAGCCTGAACACTGAAGCTTTCTTT	CASSQVQSLNTEAFF
TRBV7-2	.	TRBJ2-5	once	TGTGCCAGCAGCTTTGAATCTAAAAGGAGGGAGACCCAGTACTTC	CASSFESKRRETQYF
TRBV10-1	.	TRBJ1-1	.	TGCGCCAGCAGGGCAAGTCGGAACACTGAAGCTTTCTTT	CASRASRNTEAFF
TRBV15	.	TRBJ1-3	.	TGTGCCACCAGCCAGGGTGCAAACACCATATATTTT	CATSQGANTIYF
TRBV30	.	TRBJ1-3	once	TGTGCCTGGGAACAGGGTTTCTCTGGAAACACCATATATTTT	CAWEQGFSGNTIYF
TRBV2	TRBD1	TRBJ1-4	few	TGTGCCAGCAGAGCCACAGGGGGACCTAATGAAAAACTGTTTTTT	CASRATGGPNEKLFF
TRBV11-3	TRBD2	TRBJ2-3	.	TGTGCCAGCAGCTCACAAGGACTAGCCTTACTATCTAGCACAGATACGCAGTATTTT	CASSSQGLALLSSTDTQYF
TRBV5-1	.	TRBJ1-6	.	TGCGCCAGCAGATGGTGGGGCTTCGATTCACCCCTCCACTTT	CASRWWGFDSPLHF
TRBV29-1	.	TRBJ1-2	.	TGCAGCGTCGCGACAGCTAACTATGGCTACACCTTC	CSVATANYGYTF
TRBV5-1	TRBD2	TRBJ2-1	.	TGCGCCAGCAGCTTGGCAGGACTAGCGGGTGGGGAGTTCTTC	CASSLAGLAGGEFF
TRBV19	TRBD1	TRBJ1-6	.	TGTGCCAGTACCCCGGACAGGGGGCTTTCACCCCTCCACTTT	CASTPDRGLSPLHF
TRBV5-1	TRBD1	TRBJ2-5	.	TGCGCCAGCACCCCCGACAGGGGGGGGATCCAAGAGACCCAGTACTTC	CASTPDRGGIQETQYF
TRBV4-1	.	TRBJ1-3	many	TGCGCCAGCAGCCAATTACTCCGGGGGATTGGAAACACCATATATTTT	CASSQLLRGIGNTIYF
TRBV10-1	.	TRBJ2-5	.	TGCGCCAGCAGTGAGTCTGGGGCCCAAGAGACCCAGTACTTC	CASSESGAQETQYF
TRBV4-1	.	TRBJ2-5	few	TGCGCCAGCAGCCAAGAAAGGCAGGGCTTAAGGCCCATTGGTGAGACCCAGTACTTC	CASSQERQGLRPIGETQYF
TRBV6-6	.	TRBJ1-4	many	TGTGCCAGCAGTTATGGGGGGGTGCGGGAAAAACTGTTTTTT	CASSYGGVREKLFF
TRBV19	TRBD1	TRBJ1-5	.	TGTGCCAGTAGAATATTGACAGGGGCGAGCAATCAGCCCCAGCATTTT	CASRILTGASNQPQHF
TRBV6-4	TRBD1	TRBJ1-5	.	TGTGCCAGCAGTGACCCATCCGGACAGGGGGATCAGCCCCAGCATTTT	CASSDPSGQGDQPQHF
TRBV19	.	TRBJ1-1	.	TGTGCCAGTAGATGGGGCATGAACACTGAAGCTTTCTTT	CASRWGMNTEAFF
TRBV5-1	.	TRBJ1-3	.	TGCGCCAGCAGCTTGGTCCCGGACAGACTCTCTGGAAACACCATATATTTT	CASSLVPDRLSGNTIYF
TRBV2	.	TRBJ1-3	.	TGTGCCAGCAGTGTCCGTAACACCATATATTTT	CASSVRNTIYF
TRBV7-8	TRBD1	TRBJ1-6	.	TGTGCCAGCAGCCCCAGATACACCCCGGGACAGGCGACCGACAATTCACCCCTCCACTTT	CASSPRYTPGQATDNSPLHF
TRBV28	TRBD1	TRBJ1-6	.	TGTGCCAGCAGTTTAGGACAGGGTACTCGGCCCCTCCACTTT	CASSLGQGTRPLHF
TRBV7-2	.	TRBJ1-5	.	TGTGCCAGCAGCTTAGCGAGGGATCAGCCCCAGCATTTT	CASSLARDQPQHF
TRBV29-1	.	TRBJ2-4	.	TGCAGCGCTTCCGGGACATCGGGAAGCATTCAGTACTTC	CSASGTSGSIQYF
TRBV19	.	TRBJ2-1	.	TGTGCCACTTCGGACGGAGGCTCCTACAATGAGCAGTTCTTC	CATSDGGSYNEQFF
TRBV30	.	TRBJ2-2	.	TGTGCCTGGGTCACAGGGAGGGAGCTGTTTTTT	CAWVTGRELFF
TRBV6-6	TRBD1	TRBJ2-5	.	TGTGCCAGCAGTATGACAGGGGTCGACCCCCAGTACTTC	CASSMTGVDPQYF
TRBV30	.	TRBJ1-1	once	TGTGCCTGGAGTACACAGGTTCACACTGAAGCTTTCTTT	CAWSTQVHTEAFF
TRBV6-5	.	TRBJ1-3	.	TGTACCAGCAGGCCCGGACAGAGCTCTGGAAACACCATATATTTT	CTSRPGQSSGNTIYF
TRBV4-2	.	TRBJ1-5	.	TGTGCCAGCAGCTATGACTGGAATCAGCCCCAGCATTTT	CASSYDWNQPQHF
TRBV6-5	.	TRBJ2-3	once	TGTGCCAGCATGGGGAGGAGGGCCACAGATACGCAGTATTTT	CASMGRRATDTQYF
TRBV5-5	.	TRBJ1-1	.	TGTGCCAGCAGCTCGAGGGGGTTCGGTGACACTGAAGCTTTCTTT	CASSSRGFGDTEAFF
TRBV5-4	TRBD1	TRBJ2-2	.	TGTGCCAGCAGCTTGGTTCAGGGGGCCGGGGAGCTGTTTTTT	CASSLVQGAGELFF
TRBV10-2	.	TRBJ1-2	.	TGCGCCAGCTCACAACAAACAGACTATGGCTACACCTTC	CASSQQTDYGYTF
TRBV5-1	TRBD1	TRBJ1-2	.	TGCGCCAGCAGCCAGACAGGGGACTATGGCTACACCTTC	CASSQTGDYGYTF
TRBV24-1	TRBD2	TRBJ2-5	.	TGTGCCACCAGTGACCCCGGACTAGCGGGGGTAGGGGAGACCCAGTACTTC	CATSDPGLAGVGETQYF
TRBV2	TRBD1	TRBJ1-5	few	TGTGCCAGCACCCGGACAGGGTGGCAGCCCCAGCATTTT	CASTRTGWQPQHF
TRBV6-5	.	TRBJ1-5	.	TGTGCCAGCTCGCTCCCAGATTATAGCAATCAGCCCCAGCATTTT	CASSLPDYSNQPQHF
TRBV5-4	TRBD1	TRBJ1-1	.	TGTGCCAGCAGCCTGGGACAGGGGAGAACTGAAGCTTTCTTT	CASSLGQGRTEAFF
TRBV5-1	.	TRBJ1-5	.	TGCGCCAGCAGCCCAGGTGATTATAGCAATCAGCCCCAGCATTTT	CASSPGDYSNQPQHF
TRBV5-1	TRBD1	TRBJ2-5	few	TGCGCCAGCGGGGAGACAGGGGGATTCCAAGAGACCCAGTACTTC	CASGETGGFQETQYF
TRBV7-2	TRBD1	TRBJ1-2	.	TGTGCCAGCAGCCACTTAACCCAGGGACAGAGATATGGCTACACCTTC	CASSHLTQGQRYGYTF
TRBV7-6	TRBD2	TRBJ2-1	.	TGTGCCAGCAGCCTGGGACTAGCGGGGGGCCTTCCTGAGCAGTTCTTC	CASSLGLAGGLPEQFF
TRBV6-7	.	TRBJ1-5	.	TGTGCCAGCCGACGAGGGGGTGCGGGTCAGCCCCAGCATTTT	CASRRGGAGQPQHF
TRBV5-1	.	TRBJ2-3	.	TGCGCCAGCAGCTTGGCAGGGAAGGTGACAGATACGCAGTATTTT	CASSLAGKVTDTQYF
TRBV2	.	TRBJ2-2	.	TGTGCCAGCACCCAGGAGGACGGCACCGGGGAGCTGTTTTTT	CASTQEDGTGELFF
TRBV7-3	.	TRBJ2-7	.	TGTGCCAGCAGCGCCACCGGGACTCATTCCTACGAGCAGTACTTC	CASSATGTHSYEQYF
TRBV18	.	TRBJ1-3	once	TGTGCCAGCTCACCGGAGGGTTACGGAAACACCATATATTTT	CASSPEGYGNTIYF